The 23 T cell receptor beta chains below were found in one sample sequenced in a study of blood T cell repertoires in COVID-19. Clones were sequenced by immunoSEQ multiplex PCR, and TCRdb holds only the in-frame ones, with some missing. The table has almost 90,000 clones, 90% seen once. The sample taken for sequencing was peripheral blood. These receptors all stem from a man aged 18 to 30 with COVID-19, enrolled during active disease.

This chain uses TRBV7-2 with TRBJ2-7; 8 bases are shared with TRBD2. This CDR3 is 16 amino acids long. With V trimmed by 1 base and J by 0 bases, 5 bases remained unmatched. Germline V CDR1 and CDR2: SGHTA, FQGNSA. In nucleotides, the CDR3 is TGTGCCAGCAGCTTAGGTCCGGGACTAGTCTCCTACGAGCAGTACTTC. This encodes CASSLGPGLVSYEQYF.

The chain recombines TRBV2 with TRBJ2-7; 11 bases match TRBD2. Germline assignment: CDR1 SNHLY and CDR2 FYNNEI. Unmatched junction bases numbered 10, after V lost 6 bases and J lost 6 bases. The CDR3 is 15 residues long. This chain's CDR3 is CASSQLAGERGEQYF. The CDR3 nucleotides are TGTGCCAGCAGCCAACTAGCGGGAGAACGGGGCGAGCAGTACTTC.

The chain has TRBV12-3 or TRBV12-4 and TRBJ2-2, with D uncertain. V was cut by 3 bases and J by 6 bases, with 5 bases left in between. This CDR3 region has 12 residues. The CDR3 DNA is TGTGCCAGCAGTTTCGGGTCCGGGGAGCTGTTTTTT. It codes for CASSFGSGELFF.

The chain has TRBV12-3 or TRBV12-4 and TRBJ2-5, with 7 bases aligning to TRBD2. After removal of 6 bases from V and 5 bases from J, the junction contained 6 bases not matched to a gene. This CDR3 is built from 13 residues. This CDR3 is CASSQRAGETQYF. The CDR3 coding sequence is TGTGCCAGCAGCCAACGAGCGGGGGAGACCCAGTACTTC.

V usage is TRBV28 and J usage is TRBJ1-1, with 8 bases that match TRBD1. J was trimmed by 5 bases and V by 5 bases; bases with no gene match: 4. Germline V gene data show CDR1 as MDHEN and CDR2 as SYDVKM. The CDR3 length is 13 residues. The CDR3 is CASSVDRGTEAFF. Here the CDR3 DNA reads TGTGCCAGCAGTGTAGACAGGGGAACTGAAGCTTTCTTT.

The chain is built from TRBV30 and TRBJ1-2, with 9 bases identical to TRBD1. The CDR3 loop spans 12 amino acids. V shed 4 bases, J shed 4 bases, and the junction held 1 base outside the gene matches. From germline, CDR1 is GTSNPN and CDR2 SVGIG (reference sequence). The CDR3 here is CAWMDRGYGYTF. DNA of the CDR3: TGTGCCTGGATGGACAGGGGCTATGGCTACACCTTC.

This chain uses TRBV15 with TRBJ2-2, with 9 nucleotides matching TRBD1. V was pared by 6 bases and J by 3 bases, with 8 bases of the junction left unmatched. The CDR3 loop spans 16 amino acids. Germline lookup yields CDR1 LNHNV and CDR2 YYDKDF (reference sequence). The DNA for the CDR3 is TGTGCCACCAGGACCGGGACAGGGCCGGACACCGGGGAGCTGTTTTTT. Protein product: CATRTGTGPDTGELFF.

The count of this clone is one. The rearrangement links TRBV13 to TRBJ1-1; 12 nucleotides line up with TRBD1. The CDR3 covers 15 residues. V trimming: 5 bases; J trimming: 5 bases; junction bases outside the gene matches: 6. Germline assignment: CDR1 PRHDT and CDR2 FYEKMQ (reference sequence). The CDR3 DNA follows: TGTGCCAGCAGCACGGGGACAGGGGGCAATACTGAAGCTTTCTTT. This translates into CASSTGTGGNTEAFF.

As regards this clone: One end of the junction is discordant with germline, which a read error may explain. The chain uses TRBV2 and TRBJ1-4; TRBD1 aligns across 9 bases. This CDR3 contains 15 residues. CDR1 and CDR2 from the germline V gene are SNHLY and FYNNEI. The CDR3 loop reads CASRGTGKDNEKLLF. The DNA for the CDR3 is TGTGCCAGCAGGGGGACAGGGAAAGATAATGAAAAACTGCTTTTT.

The gene calls are TRBV15 and TRBJ2-7; TRBD1 matches 7 bases. The CDR3 consists of 14 residues. J gave up 4 bases and V 1 base, and 4 bases lay outside the gene matches. Per the germline V gene, CDR1 is LNHNV and CDR2 is YYDKDF (reference sequence). The CDR3 sequence: CATSRGQGYYEQYF. DNA of the CDR3: TGTGCCACCAGCAGAGGACAGGGATATTACGAGCAGTACTTC.

The chain carries TRBV10-3 and TRBJ1-2; 7 nucleotides agree with TRBD1. Germline lookup yields CDR1 ENHRY and CDR2 SYGVKD. After removal of 1 base from V and 3 bases from J, the junction contained 5 bases not matched to a gene. The CDR3 length is 15 residues. The CDR3, as DNA: TGTGCCATCAGTGAGTACAGGGGATGGGACTATGGCTACACCTTC. Translation: CAISEYRGWDYGYTF.

The chain joins TRBV5-1 to TRBJ2-1, with D perhaps TRBD1 (6 bases). The CDR3 is made up of 14 amino acids. V was clipped by 0 bases and J by 7 bases, with 11 bases between them. The germline CDR1 and CDR2 sequences are SGHRS and YFSETQ. The CDR3 protein is CASSLGQGSNEQFF. CDR3 sequence (DNA): TGCGCCAGCAGCTTGGGGCAGGGGTCGAATGAGCAGTTCTTC.

V is TRBV28 and J is TRBJ2-7; TRBD1 agrees at 7 bases. CDR3 length equals 14 residues. The V gene end was trimmed by 7 bases and the J gene end by 4 bases; junction bases not matched to a gene: 10. CDR1 is MDHEN, CDR2 SYDVKM, per germline. DNA of the CDR3: TGTGCCAGCATCGGCGAGGGGGCGCTTTACGAGCAGTACTTC. Protein product: CASIGEGALYEQYF. Complete variable domain (other parts from reference TRBV28 and TRBJ2-7): DVKVTQSSRYLVKRTGEKVFLECVQDMDHENMFWYRQDPGLGLRLIYFSYDVKMKEKGDIPEGYSVSREKKERFSLILESASTNQTSMYLCASIGEGALYEQYFGPGTRLTVT.

V and J are TRBV18 and TRBJ1-1; 8 nucleotides agree with TRBD1. The CDR3 has 14 residues. CDR1 is KGHSH and CDR2 is LQKENI in the germline V gene. The V and J ends lost 3 bases and 7 bases, in that order; junction bases with no gene match: 7. CDR3 protein: CASSPTRGQDEAFF. In DNA, the CDR3 is TGTGCCAGCTCACCTACGAGGGGACAGGATGAAGCTTTCTTT. Full variable domain (remainder filled in from reference TRBV18 and TRBJ1-1): NAGVMQNPRHLVRRRGQEARLRCSPMKGHSHVYWYRQLPEEGLKFMVYLQKENIIDESGMPKERFSAEFPKEGPSILRIQQVVRGDSAAYFCASSPTRGQDEAFFGQGTRLTVV.

This rearrangement joins TRBV27 to TRBJ1-5; TRBD1 agrees at 8 bases. V lost 0 bases to trimming and J lost 5 bases; unmatched junction nucleotides: 9. This CDR3 is 17 amino acids long. Germline V gene lookup returns CDR1 MNHEY and CDR2 SMNVEV (reference sequence). CDR3 in amino acids: CASSLSQGRGPYQPQHF. The CDR3 region has the DNA TGTGCCAGCAGTTTATCTCAGGGCAGGGGGCCTTATCAGCCCCAGCATTTT.

The chain joins TRBV10-3 to TRBJ2-1, with TRBD2 matching 9 bases. Germline CDR1 ENHRY, CDR2 SYGVKD. The CDR3 sequence is 17 residues long. V gave up 7 bases and J gave up 8 bases; unmatched junction bases: 18. CDR3 loop: CAITPEGAGGFVDEQFF. In DNA, the CDR3 is TGTGCCATCACCCCGGAAGGAGCGGGAGGATTCGTAGATGAGCAGTTCTTC.

The V call is TRBV9, the J call TRBJ2-1, with 10 bases identical to TRBD1. Per germline, CDR1 SGDLS and CDR2 YYNGEE. The ends lost 1 base at V and 4 bases at J; junction bases unmatched: 2. The length of the CDR3 is 15 residues. The CDR3 DNA is TGTGCCAGCAGCGTATCGGGACAGGGGTACAATGAGCAGTTCTTC. Its protein is CASSVSGQGYNEQFF.

The V and J genes are TRBV2 and TRBJ2-2; a weak D match, TRBD2 (5 bases). In germline, CDR1 is SNHLY, CDR2 FYNNEI. With 9 bases removed from V and 5 bases from J, the gap between germline ends came to 10 bases. The CDR3 totals 12 residues. The CDR3 DNA reads TGTGCCAGATCACTAGAAACCGGGGAGCTGTTTTTT. This gives the protein CARSLETGELFF.

The chain is built from TRBV15 and TRBJ1-1; unclear D gene. This CDR3 is built from 11 residues. The germline V and J ends were trimmed by 5 bases and 4 bases, with 5 bases remaining between them. Germline V gene data show CDR1 as LNHNV and CDR2 as YYDKDF (reference sequence). The CDR3 DNA reads as TGTGCCACCAGCGCGGGCACTGAAGCTTTCTTT. Translation: CATSAGTEAFF.

The rearrangement uses TRBV7-2 and TRBJ1-5; the D gene is possibly TRBD1 (5 bases). The CDR3 extends over 14 amino acids. Looked up from germline, CDR1 is SGHTA and CDR2 is FQGNSA. The V and J ends lost 5 bases and 5 bases respectively, with 13 bases between them. The CDR3 here is CASSISGSDQPQHF. CDR3 in DNA: TGTGCCAGCAGCATCTCAGGGTCCGATCAGCCCCAGCATTTT.

The chain recombines TRBV15 with TRBJ2-1, with D unclear. In germline, CDR1 is LNHNV, CDR2 YYDKDF (reference sequence). V dropped 0 bases and J dropped 5 bases, with 14 bases sitting between them. CDR3 length: 16 amino acids. The CDR3 DNA sequence: TGTGCCACCAGCAGAGAGGCGGCTAGTCCCGACAATGAGCAGTTCTTC. It specifies CATSREAASPDNEQFF.

This clone is a singleton in its sample. The chain couples TRBV28 to TRBJ2-1; no definite D call. CDR1 is MDHEN and CDR2 is SYDVKM in the germline V gene. This CDR3 contains 15 residues. The V gene lost 7 bases and the J gene lost 5 bases, with 18 bases spanning the gap. In nucleotides, the CDR3 is TGTGCCAGCACAACTCAAACGGGTTTCCACAATGAGCAGTTCTTC. It codes for CASTTQTGFHNEQFF.

This clone has just one count. The rearrangement links TRBV19 to TRBJ2-7, with TRBD1 as a possible D gene (6 bases). The CDR3 is made up of 12 amino acids. Germline CDR1 is LNHDA and CDR2 is SQIVND (reference sequence). Trimming left V 11 bases short and J 5 bases short, with 16 bases between. CDR3 loop: CAGAGRGHEQYF. Written as DNA, the CDR3 is TGTGCCGGGGCTGGCAGGGGCCACGAGCAGTACTTC.